This is a list of T cell receptor beta chains from one sample in a study of T cell responses to AZD1222 COVID-19 vaccine. Data came from immunoSEQ multiplex PCR; TCRdb stores just in-frame clones and leaves some out. The data contain some 110,000 clones, around 86% of them singletons. This specimen consisted of peripheral blood, obtained 28 days after the second dose of the MenACWY control vaccine. The receptors originated from an adult who received the MenACWY meningococcal vaccine as a control. Both conserved end residues are part of each CDR3.

v_gene: TRBV4-1; CDR3aa: CASSQDGSPLHF
v_gene: TRBV3-1/TRBV3-2; CDR3aa: CASSPRQGPKETQYF
v_gene: TRBV2; CDR3aa: CASGTAQAGYGYTF
v_gene: TRBV19; CDR3aa: CASSLGLAGPTGELFF
v_gene: TRBV12-3/TRBV12-4; CDR3aa: CASSFGYGYTF
v_gene: TRBV18; CDR3aa: CASSPGLDTYEQYF
v_gene: TRBV7-2; CDR3aa: CASSLSDLSGNTIYF
v_gene: TRBV5-1; CDR3aa: CASSLSRGETQYF
v_gene: TRBV5-1; CDR3aa: CASSPLTSGETQYF
v_gene: TRBV28; CDR3aa: CASLSRGTEAFF
v_gene: TRBV15; CDR3aa: CATSRARRGIEKLFF
v_gene: TRBV27; CDR3aa: CASSLRLGNTEAFF
v_gene: TRBV28; CDR3aa: CASENPGGANTEAFF
v_gene: TRBV7-2; CDR3aa: CASSLDPRVGDEQYF
v_gene: TRBV4-1; CDR3aa: CASSQVRGTDTQYF
v_gene: TRBV6-5; CDR3aa: CASSTGSTYEQYF
v_gene: TRBV28; CDR3aa: CASSGSGTGSYEQYF
v_gene: TRBV5-3; CDR3aa: CARSPLPVECYEQYF
v_gene: TRBV10-3; CDR3aa: CAISGTQTGELFF
v_gene: TRBV2; CDR3aa: CASRAVGATNEKLFF
v_gene: TRBV5-1; CDR3aa: CASSRETNEKLFF
v_gene: TRBV2; CDR3aa: CASTVELAGVQETQYF
v_gene: TRBV24-1; CDR3aa: CATSDPGRGANTGELFF
v_gene: TRBV6-5; CDR3aa: CASRNPQGYEQYF
v_gene: TRBV7-8; CDR3aa: CASSLRLAGPNEQFF
v_gene: TRBV5-1; CDR3aa: CASSFIAKEQYF
v_gene: TRBV6-5; CDR3aa: CASNPIRKLDEQFF
v_gene: TRBV4-2; CDR3aa: CASSQVGADTGGTEAFF
v_gene: TRBV2; CDR3aa: CASTGLNYGYTF
v_gene: TRBV5-1; CDR3aa: CASSLATSAGVYGYTF
v_gene: TRBV19; CDR3aa: CASSELGPRGNEQFF
v_gene: TRBV4-2; CDR3aa: CASSQEGAGNTIYF
v_gene: TRBV5-4; CDR3aa: CAMAGVTGSDTQYF
v_gene: TRBV7-2; CDR3aa: CASSGDPFDRVLPLDGYTF
v_gene: TRBV7-9; CDR3aa: CASSLRWDSYEQYF
v_gene: TRBV28; CDR3aa: CASSLQTGAWETQYF
v_gene: TRBV18; CDR3aa: CASSPPTGPYEQYF
v_gene: TRBV7-9; CDR3aa: CASSPRTVGAEQYF
v_gene: TRBV9; CDR3aa: CASSVETAVGNTEAFF
v_gene: TRBV5-5; CDR3aa: CASSIAGGSQHF
v_gene: TRBV3-1/TRBV3-2; CDR3aa: CASSQELISTDTQYF
v_gene: TRBV7-2; CDR3aa: CASSSLGGGLKETQYF
v_gene: TRBV6-5; CDR3aa: CASSYSGGRYGYTF
v_gene: TRBV24-1; CDR3aa: CATSENREGGYTF
v_gene: TRBV18; CDR3aa: CASSPDHDRNEAFF
v_gene: TRBV7-2; CDR3aa: CASSPEGTTNYGYTF
v_gene: TRBV28; CDR3aa: CASWAYSSGNTIYF